These 5 T cell receptor beta chains came from one sample sequenced in a study of shared clonotypes between healthy human individuals. Only in-frame clones appear in the TCRdb table, and some are missing; sequencing was by immunoSEQ multiplex PCR. The data hold approximately 1.4 million clones, with approximately 98% observed a single time. The sequenced sample was naive CD4+ T cells sorted from blood. Stated subset: CD45RA+ positively selected. The receptors shown here come from a man aged 25 to 45 in good health.

This clone was observed a single time. The V and J genes are TRBV11-2 and TRBJ2-7; possible D gene TRBD2, 5 bases. Trimming stripped 2 bases from V and 4 bases from J, with 9 bases between. Per germline, CDR1 SGHAT and CDR2 FQNNGV. The CDR3 is made up of 13 amino acids. The CDR3 loop is CASSLWENYEQYF. As DNA, the CDR3 is TGTGCCAGCAGCTTATGGGAGAATTACGAGCAGTACTTC.

The gene calls are TRBV7-2 and TRBJ2-2; D may be TRBD2 (6 bases). The CDR3 contains 15 residues. Germline loops: CDR1 SGHTA, CDR2 FQGNSA. Trimming removed 2 bases from V and 4 bases from J, with 11 bases in between. DNA of the CDR3: TGTGCCAGCAGCTTATTACTAGCATCCACCGGGGAGCTGTTTTTT. Translated, it gives CASSLLLASTGELFF.

This rearrangement joins TRBV28 to TRBJ2-5; 9 bases agree with TRBD2. Germline trimming cut 6 bases from V and 3 bases from J; bases unmatched to any gene: 11. The CDR3 is made up of 16 amino acids. CDR1 is MDHEN and CDR2 is SYDVKM in the germline V gene. The CDR3 DNA reads as TGTGCCAGCAGCCCCCACCGGGCGGGAGGGAAAGAGACCCAGTACTTC. It yields the protein CASSPHRAGGKETQYF.

The chain is built from TRBV7-9 and TRBJ2-3, with D perhaps being TRBD1 or TRBD2 (6 bases each). The V gene lost 1 base and the J gene lost 4 bases, with 21 bases spanning the gap. The CDR3 loop spans 18 amino acids. Per the germline V gene, CDR1 is SEHNR and CDR2 is FQNEAQ (reference sequence). DNA of the CDR3: TGTGCCAGCAGCTTAGGAGGGGGGACGCCCCTGCGGGCAGATACGCAGTATTTT. Translating it yields CASSLGGGTPLRADTQYF.

This clone showed up just once. The gene calls are TRBV2 and TRBJ1-2; D ambiguous. Germline lookup yields CDR1 SNHLY and CDR2 FYNNEI. Trimming removed 3 bases from V and 4 bases from J, with 12 bases in between. The CDR3 runs to 14 residues. The chain's CDR3 is CASSDNIAFYGYTF. The CDR3 coding sequence is TGTGCCAGCAGTGATAATATAGCCTTCTATGGCTACACCTTC.